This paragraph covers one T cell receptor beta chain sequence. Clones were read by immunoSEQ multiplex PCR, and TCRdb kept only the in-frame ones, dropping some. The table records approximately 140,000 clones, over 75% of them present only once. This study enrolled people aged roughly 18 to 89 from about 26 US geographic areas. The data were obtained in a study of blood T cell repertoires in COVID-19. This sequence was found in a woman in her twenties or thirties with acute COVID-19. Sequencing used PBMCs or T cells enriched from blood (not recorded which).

CDR3 bases: TGTGCCAGCACTCCAGGGAGTAGCGGGAGAGATACGCAGTATTTT. It is translated as CASTPGSSGRDTQYF. The chain recombines TRBV27 with TRBJ2-3; TRBD2 agrees at 9 bases. Germline V gene sequence: CDR1 MNHEY, CDR2 SMNVEV (reference sequence). This CDR3 has 15 amino acids. J was trimmed by 5 bases and V by 7 bases; bases with no gene match: 10.